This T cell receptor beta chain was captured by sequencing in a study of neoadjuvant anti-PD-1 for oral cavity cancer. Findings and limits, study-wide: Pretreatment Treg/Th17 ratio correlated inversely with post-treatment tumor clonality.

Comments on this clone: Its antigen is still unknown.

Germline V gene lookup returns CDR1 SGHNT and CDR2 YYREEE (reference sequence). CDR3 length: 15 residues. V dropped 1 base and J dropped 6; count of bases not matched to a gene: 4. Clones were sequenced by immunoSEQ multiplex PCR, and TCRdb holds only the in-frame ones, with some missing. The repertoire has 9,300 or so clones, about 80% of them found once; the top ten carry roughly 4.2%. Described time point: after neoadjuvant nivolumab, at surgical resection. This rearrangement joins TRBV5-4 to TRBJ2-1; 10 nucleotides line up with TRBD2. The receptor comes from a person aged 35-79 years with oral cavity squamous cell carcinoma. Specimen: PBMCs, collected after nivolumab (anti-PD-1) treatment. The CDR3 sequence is CASSLRSSGGNEQFF. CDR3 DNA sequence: TGTGCCAGCAGCTTGCGGTCTAGCGGGGGCAATGAGCAGTTCTTC. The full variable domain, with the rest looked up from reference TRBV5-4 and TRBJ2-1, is ETGVTQSPTHLIKTRGQQVTLRCSSQSGHNTVSWYQQALGQGPQFIFQYYREEENGRGNFPPRFSGLQFPNYSSELNVNALELDDSALYLCASSLRSSGGNEQFFGPGTRLTVL.